The source of this TCR beta chain is a study of blood T cell repertoires in COVID-19. Turning to the study itself: The cDNA or gDNA used as material had been derived from T cells, B-cell-depleted T cells, or PBMCs.

It was during active infection that Seattle patients were enrolled and then longitudinally followed. In the authors' workflow: Reference gene primer amplification gave estimated nucleated cell counts. Method: immunoSEQ multiplex PCR; TCRdb's copy keeps in-frame clones and lacks some. The DNA was the basis for D and trimming; V, J and clone size are from that table. The table lists 300,000 to 350,000 clones, 87% of them singletons, with 6% to 7% in the top ten. This CDR3 is built from 14 residues. The germline V gene encodes CDR1 MNHNY and CDR2 SVGAGI (reference sequence). Trimming stripped 4 bases from V and 8 bases from J, with 16 bases between.

The sequence came from a woman aged 50 to 65 with COVID-19, enrolled during active disease. The V and J genes are TRBV6-6 and TRBJ2-3, with a tentative D call TRBD2 (5 bases). Sequenced material: peripheral blood. The CDR3 region is CASSSPQSAGTQYF. The CDR3 DNA reads as TGTGCCAGCAGTTCCCCTCAGAGCGCGGGTACGCAGTATTTT.